This T cell receptor (beta chain) was sequenced for a study of T cell responses to AZD1222 COVID-19 vaccine. Whole-study context: Pooled in the analysis were second doses at about 4 or about 12 weeks.

The protocol was immunoSEQ multiplex PCR, while the TCRdb copy is restricted to in-frame clones and leaves out a portion. The table records about 120,000 clones, about nine tenths of them present only once. Germline-derived CDR1 and CDR2 are SGHVS and FNYEAQ. The germline V and J ends were trimmed by 5 bases and 10 bases, with 9 bases remaining between them. CDR3 length: 11 residues. With respect to this clone: Its antigen is currently unknown.

General study points: In a largely white British group with more females than males, clonal diversity was possibly underestimated. At study baseline, merely six AZD1222 recipients were seropositive. Repertoires were obtained solely post-peak T cell response.

V is TRBV7-6 and J is TRBJ2-1; D gene ambiguous. The clonotype was recovered from an adult in good health. The sequences come from peripheral blood, collected on day 0 of AZD1222 vaccination. CDR3 loop: CASSPKREQFF. For the CDR3, the DNA is TGTGCCAGCAGCCCGAAGAGGGAGCAGTTCTTC. Full variable domain (rest looked up from reference TRBV7-6 and TRBJ2-1): GAGVSQSPRYKVTKRGQDVALRCDPISGHVSLYWYRQALGQGPEFLTYFNYEAQQDKSGLPNDRFSAERPEGSISTLTIQRTEQRDSAMYRCASSPKREQFFGPGTRLTVL.